The rows below give T cell receptor beta chains drawn from one sample of a study of blood T cells in healthy people across ages. MiXCR, run by TCRdb on the 5' RACE reads, gives a single entry per CDR3 protein. In the table there are around 990,000 distinct CDR3 sequences, roughly two fifths of which are singletons. The sample was blood. The receptors shown here come from a man between 18 and 35 years old in good health. The CDR3 runs from the conserved cysteine through the conserved F or W. Each record gives: J gene, V gene, D gene, clone size, CDR3 DNA, CDR3 protein. A D gene is named only where the DNA matches it firmly. Some rows have no size entry. The others give once, few or many, or a class for an expanded clone.

j_call: TRBJ2-3; v_call: TRBV19; d_call: -; clone_size: -; cdr3_nt: TGTGCCAGTAGCCGCATGGGGCGGTCTTCCGCAGATACGCAGTATTTT; cdr3_aa: CASSRMGRSSADTQYF
j_call: TRBJ2-5; v_call: TRBV20-1; d_call: -; clone_size: many; cdr3_nt: TGCAGTGCTAGGCAGCTCCAAGAGACCCAGTACTTC; cdr3_aa: CSARQLQETQYF
j_call: TRBJ1-2; v_call: TRBV20-1; d_call: -; clone_size: few; cdr3_nt: TGCAGAGCCTATGGGAGGGGGGCCCCTATAGGATATGGCTACACCTTC; cdr3_aa: CRAYGRGAPIGYGYTF
j_call: TRBJ1-2; v_call: TRBV20-1; d_call: -; clone_size: -; cdr3_nt: TGCAGTGCTAGAGAGGGGGTTGTCTATGGCTACACCTTC; cdr3_aa: CSAREGVVYGYTF
j_call: TRBJ1-5; v_call: TRBV27; d_call: -; clone_size: -; cdr3_nt: TGTGCCAGCGGAAGGATGCAGCCCCAGCATTTT; cdr3_aa: CASGRMQPQHF
j_call: TRBJ1-1; v_call: TRBV28; d_call: -; clone_size: -; cdr3_nt: TGTGCCAGCAGTTTTGGCCGATCGGGCACTGAAGCTTTCTTT; cdr3_aa: CASSFGRSGTEAFF
j_call: TRBJ1-2; v_call: TRBV12-3/TRBV12-4; d_call: -; clone_size: -; cdr3_nt: TGTGCCAGCAGCCCGGGGGGAGGGTCGAGTGGCTACACCTTC; cdr3_aa: CASSPGGGSSGYTF
j_call: TRBJ1-5; v_call: TRBV25-1; d_call: -; clone_size: few; cdr3_nt: TGTGCCAGCAGGGGGGAAGGATTCGGTCAGCCCCAGCATTTT; cdr3_aa: CASRGEGFGQPQHF
j_call: TRBJ2-1; v_call: TRBV6-2/TRBV6-3; d_call: TRBD1; clone_size: few; cdr3_nt: TGTGCCAGCACTGTTATCGGCACAGGGGACAATCAAAAGCAGTTCTTC; cdr3_aa: CASTVIGTGDNQKQFF
j_call: TRBJ1-1; v_call: TRBV29-1; d_call: -; clone_size: few; cdr3_nt: TGCAGCGTTGGAGTGAACACTGAAGCTTTCTTT; cdr3_aa: CSVGVNTEAFF
j_call: TRBJ2-3; v_call: TRBV12-3/TRBV12-4; d_call: -; clone_size: -; cdr3_nt: TGTGCCAGCAGTTTAGTCCTAGGCAGCACAGATACGCAGTATTTT; cdr3_aa: CASSLVLGSTDTQYF
j_call: TRBJ2-3; v_call: TRBV7-9; d_call: TRBD2; clone_size: -; cdr3_nt: TGTGCCAGCACCGAACTCGGGGGGGGCACAGATACGCAGTATTTT; cdr3_aa: CASTELGGGTDTQYF
j_call: TRBJ1-3; v_call: TRBV29-1; d_call: -; clone_size: -; cdr3_nt: TGCAGCGTACTAGGGACCGGTACTGGAAACACCATATATTTT; cdr3_aa: CSVLGTGTGNTIYF
j_call: TRBJ2-1; v_call: TRBV12-3/TRBV12-4; d_call: TRBD1; clone_size: -; cdr3_nt: TGTGCCAGCAGTTTGTTGGGGACAGGCGGGAACAATGAGCAGTTCTTC; cdr3_aa: CASSLLGTGGNNEQFF
j_call: TRBJ2-1; v_call: TRBV11-2; d_call: TRBD2; clone_size: -; cdr3_nt: TGTGCCAGCAGCTTGGGGACGGGAGGGGGCAATGAGCAGTTCTTC; cdr3_aa: CASSLGTGGGNEQFF
j_call: TRBJ2-1; v_call: TRBV24-1; d_call: -; clone_size: -; cdr3_nt: TGTGCCACCAGTGGAGAGGAGAGCTCCTACAATGAGCAGGTCTTC; cdr3_aa: CATSGEESSYNEQVF
j_call: TRBJ2-1; v_call: TRBV3-1; d_call: TRBD2; clone_size: -; cdr3_nt: TGTGCCAGCAGCTCGCGAGGGGCGGGGGGCAATGAGCAGTTCTTC; cdr3_aa: CASSSRGAGGNEQFF
j_call: TRBJ1-2; v_call: TRBV7-9; d_call: -; clone_size: few; cdr3_nt: TGTGCCAGCAGCTTTTCACAGGGTTTCTATGGCTACACCTTC; cdr3_aa: CASSFSQGFYGYTF
j_call: TRBJ1-2; v_call: TRBV6-5; d_call: -; clone_size: -; cdr3_nt: TGTGCCAGCAATGCTGGGACCACGGGCGGCTACACCTTC; cdr3_aa: CASNAGTTGGYTF
j_call: TRBJ2-4; v_call: TRBV28; d_call: TRBD2; clone_size: -; cdr3_nt: TGTGCCAGCAGTCCGGAACTAGCGGGTTGGGACATTCAGTACTTC; cdr3_aa: CASSPELAGWDIQYF
j_call: TRBJ2-4; v_call: TRBV20-1; d_call: -; clone_size: -; cdr3_nt: TGCAGTGCTCAGAGCGGCGGGGCCAAAAACATTCAGTACTTC; cdr3_aa: CSAQSGGAKNIQYF
j_call: TRBJ1-4; v_call: TRBV4-3; d_call: -; clone_size: many; cdr3_nt: TGCGCCAGCAGCCAAACCGGTCTGTATAATGAAAAACTGTTTTTT; cdr3_aa: CASSQTGLYNEKLFF
j_call: TRBJ2-3; v_call: TRBV4-3; d_call: -; clone_size: many; cdr3_nt: TGCGCCAGCAGCCAAGACTCCCAGGGTACAGATACGCAGTATTTT; cdr3_aa: CASSQDSQGTDTQYF
j_call: TRBJ2-5; v_call: TRBV29-1; d_call: -; clone_size: -; cdr3_nt: TGCAGCGTGCTACAGGGACAAGAGACCCAGTACTTC; cdr3_aa: CSVLQGQETQYF
j_call: TRBJ1-1; v_call: TRBV7-8; d_call: -; clone_size: -; cdr3_nt: TGTGCCAGCAGCTTACCCCCGCGGGGGCTGATGGACACTGAAGCTTTCTTT; cdr3_aa: CASSLPPRGLMDTEAFF
j_call: TRBJ1-5; v_call: TRBV20-1; d_call: TRBD1; clone_size: -; cdr3_nt: TGCAGTGCGCGCCCCTCGACAGGGCAGGGTCAGCCCCAGCATTTT; cdr3_aa: CSARPSTGQGQPQHF
j_call: TRBJ2-6; v_call: TRBV7-9; d_call: -; clone_size: -; cdr3_nt: TGTGCCAGCAGCTTCGCAGGGGAAATCTCTGGGGCCAACGTCCTGACTTTC; cdr3_aa: CASSFAGEISGANVLTF
j_call: TRBJ2-2; v_call: TRBV3-1; d_call: -; clone_size: -; cdr3_nt: TGTGCCAGCAGCCAAGTAGGCGGCGGGGAGCTGTTTTTT; cdr3_aa: CASSQVGGGELFF
j_call: TRBJ2-7; v_call: TRBV12-3/TRBV12-4; d_call: -; clone_size: many; cdr3_nt: TGTGCCAGCAGTTACGCAGGATCCTCCTACGAGCAGTACTTC; cdr3_aa: CASSYAGSSYEQYF
j_call: TRBJ2-7; v_call: TRBV7-8; d_call: -; clone_size: -; cdr3_nt: TGTGCCAGCAGCTTAGACCTCCCCGGAGGGTTAGGAAACGAGCAGTACTTC; cdr3_aa: CASSLDLPGGLGNEQYF
j_call: TRBJ2-3; v_call: TRBV4-2; d_call: -; clone_size: many; cdr3_nt: TGTGCCAGCAGCCAAAACCAGGATACGCAGTATTTT; cdr3_aa: CASSQNQDTQYF
j_call: TRBJ2-3; v_call: TRBV27; d_call: TRBD2; clone_size: many; cdr3_nt: TGTGCCAGCAGCCGGACTAGCGGGGCGACAGATACGCAGTATTTT; cdr3_aa: CASSRTSGATDTQYF
j_call: TRBJ2-7; v_call: TRBV5-6; d_call: TRBD2; clone_size: -; cdr3_nt: TGTGCCAGCAGCCACTCCCCACAACCTAGCGGATCCTACAATGAGCAGTACTTC; cdr3_aa: CASSHSPQPSGSYNEQYF
j_call: TRBJ1-2; v_call: TRBV20-1; d_call: TRBD1; clone_size: few; cdr3_nt: TGCAGTGCTAGAGGGGGACAGGGTGTTACTGGCTACACCTTC; cdr3_aa: CSARGGQGVTGYTF
j_call: TRBJ1-4; v_call: TRBV12-3/TRBV12-4; d_call: -; clone_size: -; cdr3_nt: TGTGCCAGCAGTTTACCCGCCCAATCGGAAAAACTGTTTTTT; cdr3_aa: CASSLPAQSEKLFF
j_call: TRBJ2-1; v_call: TRBV7-2; d_call: TRBD1; clone_size: -; cdr3_nt: TGTGCCAGCAGCTTATGGGACAGGGCCTACAATGAGCAGTTCTTC; cdr3_aa: CASSLWDRAYNEQFF
j_call: TRBJ1-1; v_call: TRBV4-1; d_call: -; clone_size: -; cdr3_nt: TGCGCCAGCAGCCTAGGACGGGGGACCACTGAAGCTTTCTTT; cdr3_aa: CASSLGRGTTEAFF
j_call: TRBJ2-1; v_call: TRBV6-5; d_call: TRBD2; clone_size: -; cdr3_nt: TGTGCCAGCAGTTGGGCTTCCCCTGGGACTAGCGGGGGAACCGGGAATGAGCAGTTCTTC; cdr3_aa: CASSWASPGTSGGTGNEQFF
j_call: TRBJ2-3; v_call: TRBV27; d_call: -; clone_size: few; cdr3_nt: TGTGCCAGCAGACCGGAGGGCTACACAGATACGCAGTATTTT; cdr3_aa: CASRPEGYTDTQYF
j_call: TRBJ1-2; v_call: TRBV2; d_call: -; clone_size: few; cdr3_nt: TGTGCCAGCAGCGAGGGGTTTGGATCTCAGAACACCTTC; cdr3_aa: CASSEGFGSQNTF
j_call: TRBJ2-3; v_call: TRBV6-5; d_call: -; clone_size: -; cdr3_nt: TGTGCCAGCAAGACACAGGGCACAGATACGCAGTATTTT; cdr3_aa: CASKTQGTDTQYF
j_call: TRBJ1-4; v_call: TRBV9; d_call: TRBD1; clone_size: -; cdr3_nt: TGTGCCAGCAGCGTAGGGGCAGGGGGTCGAACTAATGAAAAACTGTTTTTT; cdr3_aa: CASSVGAGGRTNEKLFF
j_call: TRBJ2-1; v_call: TRBV5-1; d_call: -; clone_size: few; cdr3_nt: TGCGCCAGCGCGCTAGGGGGTAGCGGTACCTACAATGAGCAGTTCTTC; cdr3_aa: CASALGGSGTYNEQFF
j_call: TRBJ1-1; v_call: TRBV7-3; d_call: -; clone_size: -; cdr3_nt: TGTGCCAGCAGCCCCAACCCCCAGGGTTCTGGAGCTTTCTTT; cdr3_aa: CASSPNPQGSGAFF
j_call: TRBJ1-5; v_call: TRBV20-1; d_call: -; clone_size: -; cdr3_nt: TGCAGTGCTAGAGATCGGCCAGGGCTTCAGCCCCAGCATTTT; cdr3_aa: CSARDRPGLQPQHF
j_call: TRBJ1-2; v_call: TRBV7-3; d_call: -; clone_size: -; cdr3_nt: TGTGCCAGCAGCGCCGGGACGAATGGGACCTATGGCTACACCTTC; cdr3_aa: CASSAGTNGTYGYTF